Following are 28 T cell receptor beta chains from one sample sequenced in a study of control samples from healthy donors and cancer patients. TCRdb keeps only in-frame clones here, not all; method: immunoSEQ multiplex PCR. This repertoire shows approximately 100,000 clones, under 90% found once; its top ten account for roughly 2.1%. Sequencing was done on a sample of blood. These receptors were obtained from a woman aged 40 to 50 in good health.

The chain has TRBV6-5 and TRBJ2-3; TRBD1 matches 8 bases. Germline V lookup: CDR1 MNHEY, CDR2 SVGAGI. This CDR3 is built from 16 residues. With 2 bases clipped from V and 0 bases from J, the junction kept 4 bases outside the gene matches. DNA of the CDR3: TGTGCCAGCAGTTACGGGACAGGCCTAAGCACAGATACGCAGTATTTT. Translation: CASSYGTGLSTDTQYF.

V is TRBV3-1 (or the pseudogene TRBV3-2) and J is TRBJ1-5, with a possible D match to TRBD1 (6 bases). CDR1 and CDR2 from the germline V gene are LGHDT and YNNKEL (reference sequence). V lost 1 base and J 7 bases, leaving 20 bases between the germline ends. CDR3 size: 17 residues. CDR3 region: CASSQVLGQHSGQPQHF. In nucleotides, the CDR3 is TGTGCCAGCAGCCAAGTGTTAGGACAGCACTCCGGACAGCCCCAGCATTTT.

This chain joins TRBV6-2 or TRBV6-3 and TRBJ2-5, with D unresolved. Germline V gene sequence: CDR1 MNHEY, CDR2 SVGEGT. CDR3 length: 11 amino acids. V lost 5 bases and J lost 5, with 6 bases in between. The CDR3 reads CASSPEETQYF. CDR3 coding DNA: TGTGCCAGCAGTCCCGAGGAGACCCAGTACTTC.

The chain employs TRBV10-3 and TRBJ1-3; no firm D call. This CDR3 region has 16 residues. V dropped 4 bases and J dropped 2 bases, with 15 bases sitting between them. The germline gives CDR1 ENHRY, CDR2 SYGVKD. The CDR3 reads CAISVDALAAGNTIYF. The CDR3 DNA is TGTGCCATCAGTGTCGATGCCCTGGCTGCTGGAAACACCATATATTTT.

This rearrangement joins TRBV6-1 to TRBJ1-3; possibly TRBD1 for D (6 bases). The V gene lost 2 bases and the J gene lost 8 bases, with 13 bases spanning the gap. Germline CDR1 MNHNS, CDR2 SASEGT. The CDR3 sequence is 14 residues long. This chain's CDR3 is CASSEPGGADTIYF. CDR3 coding DNA: TGTGCCAGCAGTGAACCGGGGGGCGCGGACACCATATATTTT.

The chain joins TRBV6-6 to TRBJ2-5; D remains unclear. Germline CDR1 MNHNY, CDR2 SVGAGI (reference sequence). This CDR3 is 12 amino acids long. V lost 6 bases and J 0 bases, leaving 5 bases between the germline ends. For the CDR3, the DNA is TGTGCCAGCAGAGAGTACCAAGAGACCCAGTACTTC. Its translation is CASREYQETQYF.

This rearrangement joins TRBV19 to TRBJ1-2; 12 bases fit TRBD1. Trimming at V came to 5 bases and at J to 8 bases, leaving 18 bases not matched to a gene. The germline V gene has CDR1 LNHDA and CDR2 SQIVND (reference sequence). CDR3 length: 18 amino acids. CDR3 nucleotide sequence: TGTGCCAGTAGTTCCGCCGGGACAGGGGGCGCAAAGGCTGGGGGCTACACCTTC. It yields the protein CASSSAGTGGAKAGGYTF.

V usage is TRBV18 and J usage is TRBJ2-4, with no clear D. Germline CDR1 KGHSH, CDR2 LQKENI. The CDR3 contains 13 residues. The V gene lost 2 bases and the J gene lost 13 bases, with 15 bases spanning the gap. CDR3 amino acids: CASSPKRQSSQYF. DNA for the CDR3: TGTGCCAGCTCACCAAAGCGTCAGTCATCCCAGTACTTC.

The J gene is TRBJ2-2, the V gene TRBV9; 7 bases agree with TRBD1. The CDR3 contains 15 residues. Germline-derived CDR1 and CDR2 are SGDLS and YYNGEE. The V segment lost 2 bases and the J segment 3 bases; nucleotides outside the gene matches: 4. This CDR3 is CASSVRGQDTGELFF. Here the CDR3 DNA reads TGTGCCAGCAGCGTTAGAGGACAGGACACCGGGGAGCTGTTTTTT.

This chain links TRBV6-1 with TRBJ1-1; D is unclear. The V gene lost 10 bases and the J gene lost 3 bases, with 9 bases spanning the gap. This CDR3 has 11 residues. CDR1 is MNHNS and CDR2 is SASEGT in the germline V gene. The CDR3 loop is CATSKDTEAFF. CDR3 sequence (DNA): TGTGCCACCTCTAAGGACACTGAAGCTTTCTTT.

This chain uses TRBV2 with TRBJ2-7, with a tentative D call TRBD1 (5 bases). CDR1 SNHLY and CDR2 FYNNEI come from the germline V gene. V was pared by 5 bases and J by 0 bases, with 14 bases between. The CDR3 spans 15 residues. CDR3 amino acids: CASSFRRDSSYEQYF. DNA for the CDR3: TGTGCCAGCAGTTTTCGTAGAGACAGCTCCTACGAGCAGTACTTC.

This clone showed up just a few times. The chain has TRBV7-9 and TRBJ2-1; D is possibly TRBD1 (6 bases). CDR3 length equals 15 residues. V was cut by 0 bases and J by 3 bases, with 9 bases left in between. In germline, CDR1 is SEHNR, CDR2 FQNEAQ (reference sequence). This CDR3 is CASSLARGHYNEQFF. The CDR3, as DNA: TGTGCCAGCAGCTTAGCCAGGGGCCACTACAATGAGCAGTTCTTC.

The V call is TRBV6-5, the J call TRBJ1-5; D is uncertain. CDR3 length: 11 residues. The V end lost 8 bases, the J end lost 11 bases, and 13 bases lay between the germline ends. The germline CDR1 and CDR2 sequences are MNHEY and SVGAGI. This CDR3 is CASGAGRSQHF. In DNA form, the CDR3 reads TGTGCCAGCGGCGCAGGTCGGTCCCAGCATTTT.

The chain's CDR3 is CASSHGGRDQSAQHF. In DNA form, the CDR3 reads TGTGCCAGCAGCCATGGGGGGAGGGACCAATCAGCCCAGCATTTT. This chain joins TRBV7-6 and TRBJ1-5, with D tentatively TRBD1 (5 bases). The V gene's germline CDR1 is SGHVS and CDR2 FNYEAQ. V was trimmed by 5 bases and J by 11 bases, leaving 22 bases between them. CDR3 length: 15 amino acids.

A single count supports this clone. The chain has TRBV5-4 and TRBJ2-2, with 9 positions matching TRBD2. V trimming: 4 bases; J trimming: 2 bases; junction bases outside the gene matches: 6. The CDR3 length is 16 residues. The germline CDR1 and CDR2 sequences are SGHNT and YYREEE (reference sequence). The DNA for the CDR3 is TGTGCCAGCAGCCTCGGGACTAGCAGTAACACCGGGGAGCTGTTTTTT. Amino acid sequence: CASSLGTSSNTGELFF.

The chain uses TRBV27 and TRBJ2-1; D may match TRBD1 or TRBD2 (6 bases each). Germline lookup yields CDR1 MNHEY and CDR2 SMNVEV (reference sequence). V lost 3 bases and J 9 bases, leaving 18 bases between the germline ends. This CDR3 has 15 amino acids. CDR3: CASSFRGSGGGEQFF. CDR3 DNA: TGTGCCAGCAGTTTTAGGGGGTCCGGGGGCGGTGAGCAGTTCTTC.

J is TRBJ1-1 and V is TRBV18, with a tentative D call TRBD1 (6 bases). V was trimmed by 6 bases and J by 3 bases, leaving 11 bases between them. This CDR3 contains 13 residues. Germline assignment: CDR1 KGHSH and CDR2 LQKENI. The CDR3 coding sequence is TGTGCCAGCTCGGCGAACAGGGACACTGAAGCTTTCTTT. It encodes CASSANRDTEAFF.

The rearrangement joins TRBV10-3 to TRBJ1-5; D perhaps matches TRBD1 (6 bases). With 4 bases removed from V and 0 bases from J, the gap between germline ends came to 16 bases. Germline V CDR1 and CDR2: ENHRY, SYGVKD. The CDR3 totals 17 residues. The CDR3 region is CAISVFRTVYSNQPQHF. CDR3 in DNA: TGTGCCATCAGTGTGTTTCGGACAGTCTATAGCAATCAGCCCCAGCATTTT.

This rearrangement joins TRBV27 to TRBJ2-7; 11 bases line up with TRBD1. CDR3 length: 16 residues. Per the germline V gene, CDR1 is MNHEY and CDR2 is SMNVEV (reference sequence). V shed 6 bases, J shed 0 bases, and the junction held 7 bases outside the gene matches. The CDR3 bases are TGTGCCAGCAGCCCCGGACAGGGGGCAAGCTCCTACGAGCAGTACTTC. It is translated as CASSPGQGASSYEQYF.

The rearrangement uses TRBV5-1 and TRBJ2-3, with TRBD2 matching over 7 bases. The CDR3 has 14 amino acids. V lost 0 bases and J lost 5; bases outside the gene matches: 3. The germline V gene has CDR1 SGHRS and CDR2 YFSETQ. The CDR3 DNA reads as TGCGCCAGCAGCTTGGACGGGGGGAAAGATACGCAGTATTTT. It translates to CASSLDGGKDTQYF.

The chain uses TRBV7-2 and TRBJ1-5; 7 nucleotides align to TRBD1. Per germline, CDR1 SGHTA and CDR2 FQGNSA. The CDR3 contains 15 residues. V lost 7 bases and J lost 3; bases outside the gene matches: 9. CDR3 sequence (DNA): TGTGCCAGCACAAGCCAGAGGGGGCTCAATCAGCCCCAGCATTTT. Translated: CASTSQRGLNQPQHF.

A note on this clone: Other DNA sequences in the same sample also yield this CDR3. The rearrangement uses TRBV5-1 and TRBJ2-7, with D perhaps TRBD2 (6 bases). The CDR3 loop spans 14 amino acids. In germline, CDR1 is SGHRS, CDR2 YFSETQ. V was cut by 0 bases and J by 3 bases, with 10 bases left in between. For the CDR3, the DNA is TGCGCCAGCAGCTTGGCCGGGGGTAGCTACGAGCAGTACTTC. Its translation is CASSLAGGSYEQYF.

This chain joins TRBV3-1 (or the pseudogene TRBV3-2) and TRBJ2-2; D remains unclear. This CDR3 has 13 amino acids. Trimming stripped 3 bases from V and 2 bases from J, with 4 bases between. Germline CDR1 LGHDT, CDR2 YNNKEL (reference sequence). The CDR3 region has the DNA TGTGCCAGCAGCCATTCCAACACCGGGGAGCTGTTTTTT. Amino acid sequence: CASSHSNTGELFF.

This clone was counted only a few times. The chain carries TRBV5-1 and TRBJ2-1; D unresolved. The CDR3 contains 12 residues. Trimming took off 4 bases at V and 8 bases at J, with 10 bases between the two ends. Germline CDR1 and CDR2: SGHRS and YFSETQ. Here the CDR3 DNA reads TGCGCCAGCAGCGTGTTTAGGGATGAGCAGTTCTTC. Translated, it gives CASSVFRDEQFF. The variable domain in full, with the rest retrieved from reference TRBV5-1 and TRBJ2-1, is KAGVTQTPRYLIKTRGQQVTLSCSPISGHRSVSWYQQTPGQGLQFLFEYFSETQRNKGNFPGRFSGRQFSNSRSEMNVSTLELGDSALYLCASSVFRDEQFFGPGTRLTVL.

The genes are TRBV18 and TRBJ2-4; D remains unclear. This CDR3 is built from 14 residues. Per germline, CDR1 KGHSH and CDR2 LQKENI. V dropped 0 bases and J dropped 0 bases, with 3 bases sitting between them. In DNA, the CDR3 is TGTGCCAGCTCACCACCGGGAGCCAAAAACATTCAGTACTTC. Encoded protein: CASSPPGAKNIQYF.

The chain links TRBV10-3 to TRBJ1-1, with D unclear. This CDR3 has 13 amino acids. Germline CDR1 reads ENHRY; CDR2 reads SYGVKD. Deletions cut 3 bases from V and 0 bases from J, with 5 bases between. The CDR3 spells CAISDSMNTEAFF. CDR3 nucleotides: TGTGCCATCAGTGACAGCATGAACACTGAAGCTTTCTTT.

The V call is TRBV5-1, the J call TRBJ1-6, with D tentatively TRBD1 (5 bases). Germline values: CDR1 SGHRS, CDR2 YFSETQ. Trimming shortened V by 0 bases and J by 10 bases, and 14 bases separated the two germline ends. This CDR3 is 15 amino acids long. CDR3 coding DNA: TGCGCCAGCAGCTTGGGCGGCAGGGTAAGATCACCCCTCCACTTT. Encoded protein: CASSLGGRVRSPLHF.

This clone has a single count. Other DNA sequences in the same sample also yield this CDR3. This sequence joins TRBV27 and TRBJ2-7; TRBD1 might be the D (6 bases). V lost 1 base to trimming and J lost 0 bases, with 10 bases between them. Germline loops: CDR1 MNHEY, CDR2 SMNVEV (reference sequence). The CDR3 runs to 15 residues. CDR3: CASSLYGGLSYEQYF. The CDR3 DNA sequence: TGTGCCAGCAGTTTATATGGGGGCCTCTCCTACGAGCAGTACTTC.